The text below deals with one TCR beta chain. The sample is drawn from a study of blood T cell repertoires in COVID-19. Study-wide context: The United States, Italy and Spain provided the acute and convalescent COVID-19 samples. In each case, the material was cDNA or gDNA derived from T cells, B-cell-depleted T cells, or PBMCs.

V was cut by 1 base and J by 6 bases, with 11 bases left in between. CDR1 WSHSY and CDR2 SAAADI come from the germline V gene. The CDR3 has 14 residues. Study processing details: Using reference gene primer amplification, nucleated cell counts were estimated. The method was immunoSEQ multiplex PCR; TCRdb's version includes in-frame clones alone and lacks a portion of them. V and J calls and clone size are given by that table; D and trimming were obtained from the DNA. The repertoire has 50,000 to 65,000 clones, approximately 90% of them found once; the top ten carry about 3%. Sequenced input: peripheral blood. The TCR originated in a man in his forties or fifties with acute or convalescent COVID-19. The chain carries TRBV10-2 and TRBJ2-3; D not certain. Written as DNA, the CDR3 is TGCGCCAGCAGTGAGTTAGTGCTGCGGGATACGCAGTATTTT. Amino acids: CASSELVLRDTQYF.